The present T cell receptor beta chain was sequenced within a study of blood T cell repertoires in COVID-19. On the study more broadly: The samples span acute and convalescent COVID-19 from the United States, Italy and Spain. PBMCs, B-cell-depleted T cells, or T cells were the source of the cDNA or gDNA that made up the material.

In the authors' workflow: How many nucleated cells were present was estimated from reference gene primer amplification. Sequencing was performed with immunoSEQ multiplex PCR; in TCRdb, only in-frame clones are kept and a portion is missing. D and trimming come from the DNA, and the V and J calls and clone size come from that table. The profile shows over 200,000 clones, around 84% of them singletons. The CDR3 covers 12 residues. V was pared by 6 bases and J by 6 bases, with 8 bases between. Germline values: CDR1 MNHEY, CDR2 SVGEGT. This TCR derives from a woman older than 75 with active or convalescent COVID-19. Sequencing was done on a sample of peripheral blood. The chain combines TRBV6-2 or TRBV6-3 with TRBJ1-4; D is uncertain. DNA of the CDR3: TGTGCCAGCAGCAGGAGAGATGAAAAACTGTTTTTT. Translation gives CASSRRDEKLFF.